This passage covers 22 T cell receptor beta chains from one sample sequenced in a study of T-cell memory formation after mild COVID-19. TCRdb reprocessed the 5' RACE reads with MiXCR, giving one entry per CDR3 protein. The table has about 340,000 distinct CDR3 sequences, 20% to 25% seen once; the top ten hold 21%. The sequencing input was PBMCs or a T cell subset sorted from them (not recorded which). Receptor source: a man aged 18 to 30 who had mild COVID-19 (a few samples of this study predate the infection). Cell type and time point are not known.

This clonotype was detected only a few times. The chain carries TRBV27 and TRBJ2-5, with TRBD1 matching over 8 bases. The CDR3 covers 16 residues. Germline V lookup: CDR1 MNHEY, CDR2 SMNVEV (reference sequence). The V and J ends lost 5 bases and 5 bases, in that order; junction bases with no gene match: 13. CDR3 region: CASSLRRTGKLETQYF. DNA for the CDR3: TGTGCCAGCAGTCTCCGACGGACAGGGAAGTTGGAGACCCAGTACTTC.

This clonotype was counted only a few times. In DNA, the CDR3 is TGTGCCAGCAGCGTATTAGGGGCGAGGGGTACTGAAGCTTTCTTT. Translated, it gives CASSVLGARGTEAFF. The J gene is TRBJ1-1, the V gene TRBV9; possibly TRBD1 for D (5 bases). Germline V gene sequence: CDR1 SGDLS, CDR2 YYNGEE. There are 15 residues in the CDR3. V was trimmed by 1 base and J by 5 bases, leaving 15 bases between them.

This clonotype showed up just a few times. The V gene is TRBV7-9, the J gene TRBJ1-6; the match to TRBD1 covers 7 bases. Trimming removed 5 bases from V and 0 bases from J; junction bases left unmatched: 4. Germline CDR1 reads SEHNR; CDR2 reads FQNEAQ (reference sequence). CDR3 length: 16 residues. For the CDR3, the DNA is TGTGCCAGCAGCCCCAGGGGGTCCTCCTATAATTCACCCCTCCACTTT. This gives the protein CASSPRGSSYNSPLHF.

The chain carries TRBV19 and TRBJ2-5; no firm D call. The CDR3 extends over 13 amino acids. CDR1 and CDR2 from the germline V gene are LNHDA and SQIVND (reference sequence). V was cut by 4 bases and J by 5 bases, with 11 bases left in between. For the CDR3, the DNA is TGTGCCAGTAGTAAGGATAGATCTGAGACCCAGTACTTC. It specifies CASSKDRSETQYF. The complete variable domain, with remaining parts taken from reference TRBV19 and TRBJ2-5, reads DGGITQSPKYLFRKEGQNVTLSCEQNLNHDAMYWYRQDPGQGLRLIYYSQIVNDFQKGDIAEGYSVSREKKESFPLTVTSAQKNPTAFYLCASSKDRSETQYFGPGTRLLVL.

There are many counts of this clonotype. The genes are TRBV20-1 and TRBJ2-3, with 7 bases that match TRBD1. CDR3 length: 16 residues. From germline, CDR1 is DFQATT and CDR2 SNEGSKA (reference sequence). CDR3 DNA sequence: TGCAGCGGGTGGGAACCTACAGGGGACAGCACAGATACGCAGTATTTT. Protein: CSGWEPTGDSTDTQYF.

The rearrangement links TRBV2 to TRBJ2-1, with a possible D match to TRBD2 (5 bases). Trimming left V 1 base short and J 9 bases short, with 10 bases between. This CDR3 has 13 residues. CDR1 is SNHLY, CDR2 FYNNEI, per germline. The CDR3 loop reads CASSEVREGEQFF. DNA of the CDR3: TGTGCCAGCAGTGAAGTGAGGGAAGGTGAGCAGTTCTTC. The full variable domain, with the rest looked up from reference TRBV2 and TRBJ2-1, is EPEVTQTPSHQVTQMGQEVILRCVPISNHLYFYWYRQILGQKVEFLVSFYNNEISEKSEIFDDQFSVERPDGSNFTLKIRSTKLEDSAMYFCASSEVREGEQFFGPGTRLTVL.

The chain joins TRBV12-3 or TRBV12-4 to TRBJ2-2; tentatively, D is TRBD1 (5 bases). The CDR3 consists of 15 residues. Trimming pared 3 bases from V and 4 bases from J, leaving 12 bases between. The CDR3 DNA is TGTGCCAGCAGTTTTTTCCAGGGAAGCACCGGGGAGCTGTTTTTT. Its translation is CASSFFQGSTGELFF.

The chain recombines TRBV5-1 with TRBJ1-2; TRBD1 might be the D (6 bases). CDR3 length: 13 amino acids. Germline V gene lookup returns CDR1 SGHRS and CDR2 YFSETQ. V was cut by 6 bases and J by 0 bases, with 9 bases left in between. Written as DNA, the CDR3 is TGCGCCAGCATGGACAGCCCTAACTATGGCTACACCTTC. This gives the protein CASMDSPNYGYTF. Full variable domain (outside the CDR3, taken from reference TRBV5-1 and TRBJ1-2): KAGVTQTPRYLIKTRGQQVTLSCSPISGHRSVSWYQQTPGQGLQFLFEYFSETQRNKGNFPGRFSGRQFSNSRSEMNVSTLELGDSALYLCASMDSPNYGYTFGSGTRLTVV.

J is TRBJ2-7 and V is TRBV10-2; 9 bases fit TRBD1. The CDR3 consists of 14 residues. Germline assignment: CDR1 WSHSY and CDR2 SAAADI. The ends lost 6 bases at V and 1 base at J; junction bases unmatched: 4. CDR3 sequence (DNA): TGCGCCAGCAGGGAGACAGGGGGGTCCTACGAGCAGTACTTC. Its protein is CASRETGGSYEQYF.

This chain joins TRBV27 and TRBJ1-4; D remains unclear. This CDR3 comprises 15 residues. Trimming pared 8 bases from V and 5 bases from J, leaving 18 bases between. Germline V gives CDR1 MNHEY, CDR2 SMNVEV (reference sequence). CDR3 protein: CASADHGGKNEKLFF. CDR3 coding DNA: TGTGCCAGCGCAGACCACGGAGGGAAAAATGAAAAACTGTTTTTT.

This clonotype was counted only a few times. The rearrangement links TRBV7-9 to TRBJ1-1, with 7 bases lining up with TRBD1. The CDR3 extends over 13 amino acids. The germline V gene has CDR1 SEHNR and CDR2 FQNEAQ (reference sequence). With V trimmed by 7 bases and J by 3 bases, 5 bases remained unmatched. The CDR3 DNA is TGTGCCAGCAAACGCCAGGGGGACACTGAAGCTTTCTTT. The encoded protein is CASKRQGDTEAFF.

This clonotype was detected only a few times. This chain joins TRBV5-1 and TRBJ2-6; D may be TRBD1 (5 bases). The CDR3 runs to 16 residues. Trimming cost V 5 bases and J 0 bases, with 12 bases left between them. Germline V CDR1 and CDR2: SGHRS, YFSETQ. CDR3 DNA: TGCGCCAGCAGTCAGGGTACGAGCTCTGGGGCCAACGTCCTGACTTTC. This encodes CASSQGTSSGANVLTF.

The chain couples TRBV5-1 to TRBJ2-1, with a possible D match to TRBD1 (6 bases). This CDR3 has 15 amino acids. V was trimmed by 2 bases and J by 7 bases, leaving 16 bases between them. Per germline, CDR1 SGHRS and CDR2 YFSETQ. This CDR3 is CASSFGATGLNEQFF. As DNA, the CDR3 is TGCGCCAGCAGCTTTGGGGCAACAGGGTTGAATGAGCAGTTCTTC.

Only a few counts were recorded for this clonotype. This rearrangement joins TRBV24-1 to TRBJ2-4; the match to TRBD1 covers 7 bases. The V segment lost 4 bases and the J segment 6 bases; nucleotides outside the gene matches: 5. The CDR3 has 14 amino acids. Germline lookup yields CDR1 KGHDR and CDR2 SFDVKD. CDR3 amino acids: CATSEAGTANIQYF. CDR3 in DNA: TGTGCCACCAGTGAAGCCGGGACAGCAAACATTCAGTACTTC.

The J gene is TRBJ1-2, the V gene TRBV6-1, with D perhaps TRBD1 (5 bases). CDR3 length: 13 residues. The V gene lost 6 bases and the J gene lost 2 bases, with 10 bases spanning the gap. Germline lookup yields CDR1 MNHNS and CDR2 SASEGT. The CDR3 here is CASRLTENYGYTF. DNA of the CDR3: TGTGCCAGCAGATTGACAGAGAACTATGGCTACACCTTC.

The chain combines TRBV20-1 with TRBJ2-5, with D hard to call. Trimming took 6 bases from V and 5 from J, leaving 19 bases between them. CDR1 DFQATT and CDR2 SNEGSKA come from the germline V gene (reference sequence). CDR3 length: 14 amino acids. CDR3 residues: CSALRAPVGETQYF. In DNA, the CDR3 is TGCAGTGCGCTCCGAGCGCCCGTCGGTGAGACCCAGTACTTC.

V usage is TRBV9 and J usage is TRBJ2-3; TRBD2 agrees at 13 bases. J gave up 4 bases and V 3 bases, and 8 bases lay outside the gene matches. The CDR3 covers 17 residues. The germline V gene has CDR1 SGDLS and CDR2 YYNGEE. Here the CDR3 DNA reads TGTGCCAGCAGCGCCGGGACCGGGACTAGCGGGGCAGATACGCAGTATTTT. The encoded protein is CASSAGTGTSGADTQYF.

This clonotype showed up just once. The genes are TRBV4-2 and TRBJ2-1, with 13 bases fitting TRBD2. Per germline, CDR1 LGHNA and CDR2 YNFKEQ. V lost 1 base to trimming and J lost 6 bases; unmatched junction nucleotides: 12. The CDR3 has 19 amino acids. CDR3 nucleotide sequence: TGTGCCAGCAGCCAAGGACTAGCGGGGGGTTTCAGGTTTCGCAATGAGCAGTTCTTC. Protein: CASSQGLAGGFRFRNEQFF.

The chain links TRBV27 to TRBJ2-5, with D maybe TRBD2 (6 bases). V lost 5 bases to trimming and J lost 1 base, with 20 bases between them. CDR3 length: 17 amino acids. Germline V lookup: CDR1 MNHEY, CDR2 SMNVEV (reference sequence). The DNA of the CDR3 is TGTGCCAGCAGTCCCACTCCCGGGGGTAGGGGCCAAGAGACCCAGTACTTC. It is translated as CASSPTPGGRGQETQYF.

The rearrangement joins TRBV7-9 to TRBJ2-4; either TRBD1 or TRBD2 may supply D (5 bases each). CDR1 SEHNR and CDR2 FQNEAQ come from the germline V gene (reference sequence). The germline V and J ends were trimmed by 5 bases and 2 bases, with 10 bases remaining between them. This CDR3 spans 14 amino acids. The DNA for the CDR3 is TGTGCCAGCAGCCGGGACGCAACCAAAAACATTCAGTACTTC. This codes for CASSRDATKNIQYF.

This clonotype has a count of ten or more. The chain is built from TRBV7-6 and TRBJ2-5, with 7 positions matching TRBD1. The junction had 2 bases not matched to a gene; V was cut back by 5 bases and J by 5 bases. Germline loops: CDR1 SGHVS, CDR2 FNYEAQ. The CDR3 runs to 12 residues. CDR3 bases: TGTGCCAGCAGCAAACAGGGGGAGACCCAGTACTTC. Translating it yields CASSKQGETQYF.

The rearrangement joins TRBV6-2 or TRBV6-3 to TRBJ2-3, with unresolved D. Between the trimmed V and J ends, which lost 5 bases and 7 bases, there was a span of 4 bases. CDR1 and CDR2 from the germline V gene are MNHEY and SVGEGT. CDR3 length: 10 amino acids. DNA for the CDR3: TGTGCCAGCAGTGCTTATACGCAGTATTTT. Protein sequence: CASSAYTQYF.